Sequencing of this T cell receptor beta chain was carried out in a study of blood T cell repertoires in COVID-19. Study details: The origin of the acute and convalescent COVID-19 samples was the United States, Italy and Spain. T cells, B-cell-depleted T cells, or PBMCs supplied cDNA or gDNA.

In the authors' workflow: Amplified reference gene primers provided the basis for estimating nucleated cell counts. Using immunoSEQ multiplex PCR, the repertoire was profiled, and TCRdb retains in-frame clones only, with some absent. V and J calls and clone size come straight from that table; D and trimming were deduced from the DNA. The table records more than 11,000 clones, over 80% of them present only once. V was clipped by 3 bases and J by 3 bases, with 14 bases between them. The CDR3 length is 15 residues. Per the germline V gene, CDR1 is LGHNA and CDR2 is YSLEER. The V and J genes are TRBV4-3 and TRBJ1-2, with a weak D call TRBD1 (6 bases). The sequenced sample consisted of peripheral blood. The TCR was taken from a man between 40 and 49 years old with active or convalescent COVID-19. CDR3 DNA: TGCGCCAGCAGCCAGGACCCCGGGACACACTATGGCTACACCTTC. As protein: CASSQDPGTHYGYTF.